This T cell receptor beta chain was profiled in a study of blood T cell repertoires in COVID-19. Overall study: Donors in the United States, Italy and Spain gave samples during acute or convalescent COVID-19. From T cells, B-cell-depleted T cells, or PBMCs came the material, which was cDNA or gDNA.

The V gene end was trimmed by 3 bases and the J gene end by 5 bases; junction bases not matched to a gene: 3. The CDR3 spans 16 residues. Germline CDR1 reads LNHNV; CDR2 reads YYDKDF (reference sequence). Authors' processing steps: Reference gene primer amplification yielded estimated nucleated cell counts. Sequenced by immunoSEQ multiplex PCR; TCRdb stores in-frame clones only, minus some. The V and J calls and the clone size are those of that table, but D and trimming were determined from the DNA. The repertoire holds around 200,000 clones, with around 82% as singletons. This chain connects TRBV15 to TRBJ2-5; the match to TRBD2 covers 16 bases. The sequence was collected from an older woman with acute or convalescent COVID-19. The sequenced sample was peripheral blood. The CDR3 DNA follows: TGTGCCACCAGCAGGGGACTAGCGGGAGGGTTTGAGACCCAGTACTTC. This sequence encodes CATSRGLAGGFETQYF.